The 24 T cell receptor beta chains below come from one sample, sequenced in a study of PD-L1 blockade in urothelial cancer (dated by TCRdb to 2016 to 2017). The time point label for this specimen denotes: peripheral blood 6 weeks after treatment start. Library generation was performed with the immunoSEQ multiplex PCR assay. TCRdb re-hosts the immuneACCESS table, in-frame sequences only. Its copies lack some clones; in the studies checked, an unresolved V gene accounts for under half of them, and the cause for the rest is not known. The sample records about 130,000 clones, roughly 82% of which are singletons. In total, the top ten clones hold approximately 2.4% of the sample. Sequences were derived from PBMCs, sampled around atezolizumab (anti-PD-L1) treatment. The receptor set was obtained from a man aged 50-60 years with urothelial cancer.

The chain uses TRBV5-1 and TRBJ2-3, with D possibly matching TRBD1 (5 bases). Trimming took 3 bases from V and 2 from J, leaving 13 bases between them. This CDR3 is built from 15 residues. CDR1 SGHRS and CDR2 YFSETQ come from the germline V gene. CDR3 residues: CASSYAQGTTDTQYF. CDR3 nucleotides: TGCGCCAGCAGCTATGCGCAGGGAACCACAGATACGCAGTATTTT.

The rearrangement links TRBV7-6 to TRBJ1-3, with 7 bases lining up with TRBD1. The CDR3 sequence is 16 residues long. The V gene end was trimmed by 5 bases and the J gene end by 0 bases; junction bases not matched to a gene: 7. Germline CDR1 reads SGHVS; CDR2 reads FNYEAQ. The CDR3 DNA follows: TGTGCCAGCAGCAGAGGAGGGGGCAACTCTGGAAACACCATATATTTT. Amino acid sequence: CASSRGGGNSGNTIYF. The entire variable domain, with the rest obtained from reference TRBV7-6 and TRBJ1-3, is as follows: GAGVSQSPRYKVTKRGQDVALRCDPISGHVSLYWYRQALGQGPEFLTYFNYEAQQDKSGLPNDRFSAERPEGSISTLTIQRTEQRDSAMYRCASSRGGGNSGNTIYFGEGSWLTVV.

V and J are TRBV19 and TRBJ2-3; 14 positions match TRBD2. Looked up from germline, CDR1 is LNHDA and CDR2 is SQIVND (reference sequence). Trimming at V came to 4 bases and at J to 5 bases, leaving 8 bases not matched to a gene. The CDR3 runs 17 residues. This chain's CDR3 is CASSTRLAGGPRDTQYF. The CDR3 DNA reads TGTGCCAGTAGTACCAGACTAGCGGGAGGGCCTAGAGATACGCAGTATTTT.

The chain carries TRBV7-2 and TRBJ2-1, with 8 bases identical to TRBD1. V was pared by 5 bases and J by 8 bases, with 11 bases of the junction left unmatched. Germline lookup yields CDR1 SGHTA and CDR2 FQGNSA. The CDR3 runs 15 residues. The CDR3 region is CASSGRDRPFDEQFF. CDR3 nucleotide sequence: TGTGCCAGCAGCGGCCGGGACAGGCCCTTCGATGAGCAGTTCTTC.

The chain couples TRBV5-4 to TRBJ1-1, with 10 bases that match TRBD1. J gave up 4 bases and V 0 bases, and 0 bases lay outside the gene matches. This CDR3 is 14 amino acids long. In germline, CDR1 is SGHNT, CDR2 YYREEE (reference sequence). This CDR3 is CASSLGDRGTEAFF. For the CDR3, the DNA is TGTGCCAGCAGCTTGGGGGACAGGGGCACTGAAGCTTTCTTT.

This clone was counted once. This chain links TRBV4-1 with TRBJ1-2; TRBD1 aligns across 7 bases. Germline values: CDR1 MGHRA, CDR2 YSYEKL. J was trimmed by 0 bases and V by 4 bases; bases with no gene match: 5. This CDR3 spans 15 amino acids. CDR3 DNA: TGCGCCAGCAGCCCCTGGACAGGAGCTAACTATGGCTACACCTTC. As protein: CASSPWTGANYGYTF.

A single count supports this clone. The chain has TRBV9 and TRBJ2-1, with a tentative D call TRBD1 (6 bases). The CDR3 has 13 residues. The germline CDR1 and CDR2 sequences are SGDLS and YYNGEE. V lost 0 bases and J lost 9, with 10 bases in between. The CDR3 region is CASSVGQALEQFF. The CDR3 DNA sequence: TGTGCCAGCAGCGTAGGACAGGCCCTTGAGCAGTTCTTC.

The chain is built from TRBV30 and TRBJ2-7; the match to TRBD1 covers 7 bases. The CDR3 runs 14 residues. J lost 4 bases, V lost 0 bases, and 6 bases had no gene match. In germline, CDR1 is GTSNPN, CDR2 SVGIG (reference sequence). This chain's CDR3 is CAWSVSTGSYEQYF. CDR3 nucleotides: TGTGCCTGGAGTGTGTCGACAGGGTCATACGAGCAGTACTTC.

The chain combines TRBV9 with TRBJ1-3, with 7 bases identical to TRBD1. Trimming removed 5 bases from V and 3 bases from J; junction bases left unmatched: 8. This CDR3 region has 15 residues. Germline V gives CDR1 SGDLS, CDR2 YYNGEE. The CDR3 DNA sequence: TGTGCCAGCAGTGCTAGGGGACAGATTGGAAACACCATATATTTT. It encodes CASSARGQIGNTIYF.

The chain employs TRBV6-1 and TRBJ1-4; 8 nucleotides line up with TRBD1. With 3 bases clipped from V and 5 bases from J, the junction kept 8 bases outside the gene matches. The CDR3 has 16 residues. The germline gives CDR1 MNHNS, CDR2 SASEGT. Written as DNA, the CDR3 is TGTGCCAGCAGTGACGTCAGGGGGCGATCCAATGAAAAACTGTTTTTT. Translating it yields CASSDVRGRSNEKLFF.

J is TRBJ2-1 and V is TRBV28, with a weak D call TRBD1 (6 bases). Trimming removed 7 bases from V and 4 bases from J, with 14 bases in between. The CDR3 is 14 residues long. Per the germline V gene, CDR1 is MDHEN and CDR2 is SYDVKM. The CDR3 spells CASKGQGSYNEQFF. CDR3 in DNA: TGTGCCAGCAAGGGGCAGGGGTCTTACAATGAGCAGTTCTTC.

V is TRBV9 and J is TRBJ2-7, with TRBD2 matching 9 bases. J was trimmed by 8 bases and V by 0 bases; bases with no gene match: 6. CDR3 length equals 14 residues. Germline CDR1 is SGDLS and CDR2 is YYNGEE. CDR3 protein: CASSVGSGSPKQYF. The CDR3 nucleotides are TGTGCCAGCAGCGTAGGTAGCGGGAGTCCGAAGCAGTACTTC.

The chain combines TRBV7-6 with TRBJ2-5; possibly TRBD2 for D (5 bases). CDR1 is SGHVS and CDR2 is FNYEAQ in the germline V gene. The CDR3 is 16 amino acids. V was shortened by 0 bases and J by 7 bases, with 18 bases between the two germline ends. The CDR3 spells CASSLALAFAEGTQYF. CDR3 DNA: TGTGCCAGCAGCTTAGCATTAGCGTTTGCAGAAGGGACCCAGTACTTC. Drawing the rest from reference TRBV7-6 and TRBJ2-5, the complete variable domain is GAGVSQSPRYKVTKRGQDVALRCDPISGHVSLYWYRQALGQGPEFLTYFNYEAQQDKSGLPNDRFSAERPEGSISTLTIQRTEQRDSAMYRCASSLALAFAEGTQYFGPGTRLLVL.

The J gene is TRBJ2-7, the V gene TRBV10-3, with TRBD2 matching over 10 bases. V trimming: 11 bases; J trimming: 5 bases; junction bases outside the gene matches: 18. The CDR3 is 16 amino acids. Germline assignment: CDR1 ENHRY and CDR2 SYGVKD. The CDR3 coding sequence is TGTGCCTCGCGCTCGGCTAGCGGGAGTTCAGGCGACGAGCAGTACTTC. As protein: CASRSASGSSGDEQYF.

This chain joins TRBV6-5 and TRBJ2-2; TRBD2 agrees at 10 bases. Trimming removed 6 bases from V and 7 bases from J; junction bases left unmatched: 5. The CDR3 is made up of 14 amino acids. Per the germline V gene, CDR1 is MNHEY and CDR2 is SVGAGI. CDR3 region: CASRPSGSGGELFF. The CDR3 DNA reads TGTGCCAGCAGACCTAGCGGGAGCGGCGGGGAGCTGTTTTTT.

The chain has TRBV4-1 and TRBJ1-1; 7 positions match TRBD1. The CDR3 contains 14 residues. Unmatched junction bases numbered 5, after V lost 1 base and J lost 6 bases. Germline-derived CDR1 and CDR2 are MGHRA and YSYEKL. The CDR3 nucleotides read TGCGCCAGCAGCCAAGTCCAGGGGGGACCTGAAGCTTTCTTT. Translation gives CASSQVQGGPEAFF.

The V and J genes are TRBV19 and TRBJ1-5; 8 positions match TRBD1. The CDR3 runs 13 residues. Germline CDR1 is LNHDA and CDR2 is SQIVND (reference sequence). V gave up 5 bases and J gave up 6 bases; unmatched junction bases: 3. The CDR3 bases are TGTGCCAGTAGTCTACAGGGGGGTCAGCCCCAGCATTTT. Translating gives CASSLQGGQPQHF.

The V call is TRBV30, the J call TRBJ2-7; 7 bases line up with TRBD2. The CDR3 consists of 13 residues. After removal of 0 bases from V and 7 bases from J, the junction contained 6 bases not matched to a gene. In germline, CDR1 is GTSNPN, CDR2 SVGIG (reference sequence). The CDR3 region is CAWSVHSGGEQYF. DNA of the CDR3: TGTGCCTGGAGTGTACACTCGGGGGGAGAGCAGTACTTC.

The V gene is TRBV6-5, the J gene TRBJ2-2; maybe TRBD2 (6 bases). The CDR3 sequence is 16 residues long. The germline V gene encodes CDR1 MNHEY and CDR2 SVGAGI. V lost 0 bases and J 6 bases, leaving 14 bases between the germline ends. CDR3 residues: CASSYSPAVAAGELFF. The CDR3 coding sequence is TGTGCCAGCAGTTACTCCCCGGCGGTAGCGGCCGGGGAGCTGTTTTTT.

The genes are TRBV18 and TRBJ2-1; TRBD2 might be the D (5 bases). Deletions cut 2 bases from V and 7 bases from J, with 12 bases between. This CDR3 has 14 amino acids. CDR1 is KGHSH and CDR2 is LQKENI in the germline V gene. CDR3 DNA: TGTGCCAGCTCACCAGCGGGCCTGATGAATGAGCAGTTCTTC. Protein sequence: CASSPAGLMNEQFF.

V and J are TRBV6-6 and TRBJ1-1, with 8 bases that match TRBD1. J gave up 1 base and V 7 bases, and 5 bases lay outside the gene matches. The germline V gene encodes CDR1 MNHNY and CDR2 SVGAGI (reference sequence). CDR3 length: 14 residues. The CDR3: CASTNRGRNTEAFF. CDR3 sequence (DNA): TGTGCCAGCACCAACAGGGGGAGGAACACTGAAGCTTTCTTT.

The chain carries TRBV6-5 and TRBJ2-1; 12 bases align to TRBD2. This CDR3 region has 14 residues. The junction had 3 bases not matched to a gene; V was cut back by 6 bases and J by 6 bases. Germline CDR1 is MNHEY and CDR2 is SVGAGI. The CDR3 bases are TGTGCCAGCAGCGGACTAGCGGGACCCAATGAGCAGTTCTTC. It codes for CASSGLAGPNEQFF.

The CDR3: CASRRTGFGYTF. CDR3 bases: TGTGCCAGCAGGAGGACAGGATTTGGCTACACCTTC. The chain combines TRBV6-1 with TRBJ1-2; 7 bases agree with TRBD1. The V gene end was trimmed by 6 bases and the J gene end by 7 bases; junction bases not matched to a gene: 5. CDR1 is MNHNS and CDR2 is SASEGT in the germline V gene. The CDR3 contains 12 residues.

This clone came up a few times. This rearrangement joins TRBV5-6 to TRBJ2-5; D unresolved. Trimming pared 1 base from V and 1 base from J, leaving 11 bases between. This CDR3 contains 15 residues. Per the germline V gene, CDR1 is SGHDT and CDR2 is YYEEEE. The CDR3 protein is CASSLRLVGQETQYF. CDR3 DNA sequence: TGTGCCAGCAGCTTGAGGCTAGTTGGCCAAGAGACCCAGTACTTC.